Sequencing of this TCR beta chain was carried out in a study of regulatory T cells in long-lasting Graves disease. Findings and limits, study-wide: Under persistent disease, TRBV28, TRBJ1-2 and TRBJ2-5 were used preferentially.

Combining iRepertoire HTBI primers with Arm-PCR of CDR3 regions, the authors built TCR beta libraries. TCRdb processed the multiplex PCR reads anew with MiXCR; each CDR3 protein has one entry. This sample has more than 300,000 distinct CDR3 sequences, with roughly a fifth found just once. The CDR3 is 16 amino acids. With V trimmed by 6 bases and J by 1 base, 11 bases remained unmatched. At least ten counts were recorded for this clonotype. Its target is not known. As for time point: persistent/refractory GD, antithyroid drugs over 5 years with positive TRAb. Isolated PBMC RNA provided the starting material for the TCR library.

The sample was peripheral blood mononuclear cells (PBMCs), taken when the disease was refractory, from a patient treated with antithyroid drugs. This TCR was sampled from a female donor with Graves disease. The chain recombines TRBV12-3 or TRBV12-4 with TRBJ2-5; TRBD1 matches 7 bases. The CDR3: CASRPRDRRIQETQYF. Written as DNA, the CDR3 is TGTGCCAGCAGGCCCCGGGACAGAAGAATCCAAGAGACCCAGTACTTC.